This T cell receptor beta chain was recorded in a study of shared clonotypes between healthy human individuals. To note about this clone: Its antigen is undetermined.

Whole-study findings and limits: With a handful of donors compared, about 5.2% of naive CD4 clonotypes were shared. There were few donors, and this limited the genetic and exposure-history diversity represented. A reduction in generation probabilities was seen for non-shared clonotypes relative to those shared by all four donors.

This CDR3 region has 15 residues. V shed 6 bases and J shed 0 bases, with 12 bases lying between them. Per germline, CDR1 KGHSH and CDR2 LQKENI. Into CD45RA+ naive and CD45RA-negative memory subsets, the CD4+ cells were split. The protocol was immunoSEQ multiplex PCR, while the TCRdb copy is restricted to in-frame clones and leaves out a portion. Of under 1,100,000 clones detected, about 80% appear once; the ten largest clones hold about 1.4%. The J gene is TRBJ1-3, the V gene TRBV18; no clear D. The source of this sequence is a man younger than 35 in good health. Sequencing was carried out using memory CD4+ T cells sorted from blood. As to subset: CD45RA-negative fraction. The CDR3, as DNA: TGTGCCAGCTCCACCTCTTGGGGCTCTGGAAACACCATATATTTT. Protein sequence: CASSTSWGSGNTIYF.